This TCR beta chain was captured in a study of blood T cell repertoires in COVID-19. Background on the study: The analysed material was cDNA or gDNA that came from T cells, B-cell-depleted T cells, or PBMCs.

The length of the CDR3 is 15 residues. Germline CDR1 reads SGHNT; CDR2 reads YENEEA. The V segment lost 6 bases and the J segment 2 bases; nucleotides outside the gene matches: 9. Source study methods: Amplification of reference gene primers was used by the study to estimate nucleated cell counts. TCRdb's table, derived via immunoSEQ multiplex PCR, lists solely in-frame clones and lacks some. Clone size and the V and J calls come from that table; the DNA yielded D and trimming. The sample yields around 170,000 clones, about 88% seen once. Specimen: peripheral blood. The rearrangement links TRBV11-3 to TRBJ1-1, with TRBD1 matching over 7 bases. The clonotype comes from a man aged 60 to 69 with acute or convalescent COVID-19. The CDR3 nucleotides are TGTGCCAGCAGACCTACAGGGGCTTCTAACACTGAAGCTTTCTTT. Protein sequence: CASRPTGASNTEAFF.